A single TCR beta chain is shown here with its context. RNA amounts of roughly 0.45 to 1 ug underwent reverse transcription with random hexamers. The TCR beta CDR3 was amplified by immunoSEQ multiplex PCR across 54 Vbeta, 13 Jbeta. TCRdb used MiXCR to reprocess the immunoSEQ multiplex PCR reads, holding one entry per CDR3 protein. Among around 140,000 distinct CDR3 sequences, approximately 95% were seen once, and the ten largest hold roughly 0.14%. Germline CDR1 ENHRY, CDR2 SYGVKD. The CDR3 has 17 residues. Trimming removed 2 bases from V and 4 bases from J; junction bases left unmatched: 9. CD8+ and CD4+ T cells from blood underwent TCR beta sequencing. The authors negatively isolated CD8+ and CD4+ T cells and FACS-enriched TEMRA cells. This entry belongs to a study of CD8 T cells in Susac syndrome. In the study overall: Blood was drawn from Susac syndrome patients while they were therapy-naive, on corticosteroids, or on intravenous immunoglobulin alone.

The sequence was obtained from a human donor with Susac syndrome. The material sequenced was CD4+ T cells from PBMCs. The gene calls are TRBV10-3 and TRBJ1-2; 11 nucleotides align to TRBD1. CDR3 residues: CAISERRTGGEAYGYTF. The CDR3, as DNA: TGTGCCATCAGTGAGCGCCGGACAGGGGGCGAGGCCTATGGCTACACCTTC.